This T cell receptor beta chain emerged from a study of T cells in Graves' hyperthyroidism and ophthalmopathy. Whole-study findings and limits: Ophthalmopathy was separated from stable hyperthyroidism by a 13 V-J model. The model made its ophthalmopathy prediction, and onset followed a median approximately 6 months later.

V was shortened by 5 bases and J by 1 base, with 14 bases between the two germline ends. CDR3 size: 15 residues. Germline CDR1 and CDR2: SGHTA and FQGTGA. Concerning this clonotype: Its antigen is undetermined.

Template material for amplifying TCR beta CDR3 regions consisted of RNA transcripts. With the HTBI primer set, the TCR CDR3 went through a first round of RT-PCR. TCRdb redid the calling of the multiplex PCR reads with MiXCR, one entry per CDR3 protein. The profile shows about 680,000 distinct CDR3 sequences, 35% of them singletons. PBMCs stemmed from around 9.3 ml fresh peripheral blood. The material sequenced was blood. This receptor was obtained from a woman aged 40-49 years with Graves' hyperthyroidism. V usage is TRBV7-3 and J usage is TRBJ1-1; the D gene is possibly TRBD1 (5 bases). The CDR3 here is CASSPLTAANTEAFF. DNA for the CDR3: TGTGCCAGCAGCCCATTGACAGCTGCGAACACTGAAGCTTTCTTT.